This T cell receptor (beta chain) was documented in a study of blood T cell repertoires in COVID-19. The germline CDR1 and CDR2 sequences are SGHTS and YDEGEE. The CDR3 spans 15 residues. Germline trimming cut 6 bases from V and 7 bases from J; bases unmatched to any gene: 8. The method was immunoSEQ multiplex PCR; TCRdb's version includes in-frame clones alone and lacks a portion of them. The table has some 40,000 clones, over 75% seen once. The rearrangement links TRBV5-8 to TRBJ2-1; 12 bases are a match to TRBD2. The clonotype comes from a man between 65 and 85 years old with active COVID-19. The sequencing input was peripheral blood. CDR3 DNA: TGTGCCAGCATCGGGCTAGCGGGAGGGCCGAATGAGCAGTTCTTC. Its translation is CASIGLAGGPNEQFF.